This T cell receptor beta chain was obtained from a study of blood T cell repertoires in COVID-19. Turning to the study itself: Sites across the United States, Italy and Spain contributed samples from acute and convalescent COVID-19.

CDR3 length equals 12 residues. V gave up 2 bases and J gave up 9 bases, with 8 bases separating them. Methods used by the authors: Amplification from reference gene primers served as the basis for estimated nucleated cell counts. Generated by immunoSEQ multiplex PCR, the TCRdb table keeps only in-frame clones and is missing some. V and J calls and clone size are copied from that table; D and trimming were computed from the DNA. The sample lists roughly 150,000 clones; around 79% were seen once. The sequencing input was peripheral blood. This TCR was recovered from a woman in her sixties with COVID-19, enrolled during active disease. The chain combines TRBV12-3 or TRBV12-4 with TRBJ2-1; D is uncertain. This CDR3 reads CASSLNSIEQFF. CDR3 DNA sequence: TGTGCCAGCAGTTTAAACTCGATTGAGCAGTTCTTC.